These T cell receptor beta chains were read from a single sample in a study of blood T cell repertoires in COVID-19. Sequencing was performed with immunoSEQ multiplex PCR; in TCRdb, only in-frame clones are kept and a portion is missing. The sample lists 190,000 or so clones, 87% occurring once. Sample: PBMCs or T cells enriched from blood (not recorded which). The source is a man between 18 and 29 years old with acute COVID-19. CDR3s include the opening cysteine and the closing phenylalanine or tryptophan. Fields, in order: CDR3 DNA, CDR3 protein, clone size, D gene, V gene, J gene. D genes are given only for firm matches. The listing skips clone size in some rows; elsewhere it reads once, few, many or a size class.

CDR3 DNA: TGTGCCAGCAGCTCTTTTAATTCACCCCTCCACTTT; CDR3 protein: CASSSFNSPLHF; clone size: .; D gene: .; V gene: TRBV9; J gene: TRBJ1-6
CDR3 DNA: TGTGCCAGCAGCTTTCCCCCTACGGGGGGAGGGTTAAGAAATGAGCAGTTCTTC; CDR3 protein: CASSFPPTGGGLRNEQFF; clone size: .; D gene: TRBD2; V gene: TRBV7-9; J gene: TRBJ2-1
CDR3 DNA: TGTGCCAGTAGTGAACGGAACTATGGCTACACCTTC; CDR3 protein: CASSERNYGYTF; clone size: .; D gene: .; V gene: TRBV19; J gene: TRBJ1-2
CDR3 DNA: TGTGCCAGCAGCTTGGATCCAGGACTAGCGGGAGGGAACACCGGGGAGCTGTTTTTT; CDR3 protein: CASSLDPGLAGGNTGELFF; clone size: few; D gene: TRBD2; V gene: TRBV5-4; J gene: TRBJ2-2
CDR3 DNA: TGTGCCAGCTCACCAGGACTAGTCGAGCAGTACTTC; CDR3 protein: CASSPGLVEQYF; clone size: .; D gene: TRBD2; V gene: TRBV18; J gene: TRBJ2-7
CDR3 DNA: TGTGCCAGCAGCCAATCCCCCTCGGGGTGGGGCCAAGAGACCCAGTACTTC; CDR3 protein: CASSQSPSGWGQETQYF; clone size: .; D gene: .; V gene: TRBV3-1/TRBV3-2; J gene: TRBJ2-5
CDR3 DNA: TGTGCCAGCAGTTACTCGGCAGGACAAGAGACCCAGTACTTC; CDR3 protein: CASSYSAGQETQYF; clone size: .; D gene: .; V gene: TRBV6-5; J gene: TRBJ2-5
CDR3 DNA: TGTGCCAGCAGCTTAGATTCAGGGATGAACACTGAAGCTTTCTTT; CDR3 protein: CASSLDSGMNTEAFF; clone size: .; D gene: .; V gene: TRBV11-3; J gene: TRBJ1-1
CDR3 DNA: TGTGCCAGCAGTTACGAGCCTACGGGGTACGAGCAGTACTTC; CDR3 protein: CASSYEPTGYEQYF; clone size: many; D gene: .; V gene: TRBV6-6; J gene: TRBJ2-7
CDR3 DNA: TGTGCCAGTAGCCACCTTTGGACAGGGGATCCCACTGAAGCTTTCTTT; CDR3 protein: CASSHLWTGDPTEAFF; clone size: once; D gene: TRBD1; V gene: TRBV19; J gene: TRBJ1-1
CDR3 DNA: TGTGCCAGCAGGGGACAGGGGGCCCCCTATGCGTTCTTC; CDR3 protein: CASRGQGAPYAFF; clone size: .; D gene: TRBD1; V gene: TRBV2; J gene: TRBJ2-1
CDR3 DNA: TGTGCCAGCAGTCTGGGACAGGGGGCAGTCGAGCAGTACTTC; CDR3 protein: CASSLGQGAVEQYF; clone size: .; D gene: TRBD1; V gene: TRBV6-5; J gene: TRBJ2-7
CDR3 DNA: TGTGCCAGCAGATCACAGGGGGCTCAGGACGAGCAGTACTTC; CDR3 protein: CASRSQGAQDEQYF; clone size: .; D gene: TRBD1; V gene: TRBV28; J gene: TRBJ2-7
CDR3 DNA: TGTGCCAGCAGCCCCCGGGGCGGGGCGAGCACAGATACGCAGTATTTT; CDR3 protein: CASSPRGGASTDTQYF; clone size: once; D gene: .; V gene: TRBV11-1; J gene: TRBJ2-3
CDR3 DNA: TGTGCCAGCAGTTTAGCCGGGGACAGGGGGAGTAGCTACGAGCAGTACTTC; CDR3 protein: CASSLAGDRGSSYEQYF; clone size: .; D gene: TRBD1; V gene: TRBV27; J gene: TRBJ2-7
CDR3 DNA: TGTGCCAGCAGTTTACGGAGGGCTAGCGGGAGTCACAATGAGCAGTTCTTC; CDR3 protein: CASSLRRASGSHNEQFF; clone size: .; D gene: TRBD2; V gene: TRBV28; J gene: TRBJ2-1
CDR3 DNA: TGCGCCAGCAGCCCTGGACTACCCCAGTCAGAGCAGTTCTTC; CDR3 protein: CASSPGLPQSEQFF; clone size: .; D gene: .; V gene: TRBV4-3; J gene: TRBJ2-1
CDR3 DNA: TGTGCCAGCAGCCGACAGGGGGACTCCTACGAGCAGTACTTC; CDR3 protein: CASSRQGDSYEQYF; clone size: .; D gene: TRBD1; V gene: TRBV7-9; J gene: TRBJ2-7
CDR3 DNA: TGTGCCAGCAGCCGTCCAGGGGTCCACTCTGGAAACACCATATATTTT; CDR3 protein: CASSRPGVHSGNTIYF; clone size: few; D gene: .; V gene: TRBV28; J gene: TRBJ1-3
CDR3 DNA: TGTGCCAGCACCGGACAGGGGAGGGCCGGGGAGCTGTTTTTT; CDR3 protein: CASTGQGRAGELFF; clone size: .; D gene: TRBD1; V gene: TRBV6-5; J gene: TRBJ2-2
CDR3 DNA: TGTGCCAGCAGTTTAACAGCTATCAATGAGCAGTTCTTC; CDR3 protein: CASSLTAINEQFF; clone size: many; D gene: .; V gene: TRBV12-3/TRBV12-4; J gene: TRBJ2-1
CDR3 DNA: TGTGCCAGCAGCTTAGAAGCGGGACTTTCCTACGAGCAGTACTTC; CDR3 protein: CASSLEAGLSYEQYF; clone size: .; D gene: TRBD2; V gene: TRBV11-2; J gene: TRBJ2-7
CDR3 DNA: TGCGCCAGCAGCTTGACAGTGAACTATGGCTACACCTTC; CDR3 protein: CASSLTVNYGYTF; clone size: .; D gene: .; V gene: TRBV5-1; J gene: TRBJ1-2
CDR3 DNA: TGTGCCTGGATGTTACTATCGAGTTACACTGAAGCTTTCTTT; CDR3 protein: CAWMLLSSYTEAFF; clone size: .; D gene: .; V gene: TRBV30; J gene: TRBJ1-1
CDR3 DNA: TGCGCCAGCAGCCACACTAGCGAGACAGATACGCAGTATTTT; CDR3 protein: CASSHTSETDTQYF; clone size: .; D gene: TRBD2; V gene: TRBV4-3; J gene: TRBJ2-3
CDR3 DNA: TGTGCCAGCAGTTTTACTAGCGCGTACGAGCAGTACTTC; CDR3 protein: CASSFTSAYEQYF; clone size: .; D gene: TRBD2; V gene: TRBV28; J gene: TRBJ2-7
CDR3 DNA: TGTGCCAGCAGCCAAGTTGTGAGCCATACGCTGAACACTGAAGCTTTCTTT; CDR3 protein: CASSQVVSHTLNTEAFF; clone size: .; D gene: .; V gene: TRBV3-1/TRBV3-2; J gene: TRBJ1-1
CDR3 DNA: TGTGCCAGCAGCGCAGGGGGCCATAATGAAAAACTGTTTTTT; CDR3 protein: CASSAGGHNEKLFF; clone size: .; D gene: TRBD1; V gene: TRBV9; J gene: TRBJ1-4
CDR3 DNA: TGTGCCTGGAAGGTAGGGGGCGACCACAATGAGCAGTTCTTC; CDR3 protein: CAWKVGGDHNEQFF; clone size: few; D gene: TRBD1; V gene: TRBV30; J gene: TRBJ2-1
CDR3 DNA: TGCGCCAGCAGCCAAGAATTCATGCCAGGGGGCAATGAGCAGTTCTTC; CDR3 protein: CASSQEFMPGGNEQFF; clone size: .; D gene: TRBD1; V gene: TRBV4-3; J gene: TRBJ2-1
CDR3 DNA: TGTGCCAGTAGTACCAGAGGGGGCGGAATACAGGGCACTGAAGCTTTCTTT; CDR3 protein: CASSTRGGGIQGTEAFF; clone size: .; D gene: TRBD1; V gene: TRBV19; J gene: TRBJ1-1
CDR3 DNA: TGTGCCAGCAGTGCCAGACAGGGGGCGAACACTGAAGCTTTCTTT; CDR3 protein: CASSARQGANTEAFF; clone size: .; D gene: TRBD1; V gene: TRBV27; J gene: TRBJ1-1
CDR3 DNA: TGTGCCAGCAGCCAAGGTGGGACAGGGGTCGATGAGCAGTTCTTC; CDR3 protein: CASSQGGTGVDEQFF; clone size: .; D gene: TRBD1; V gene: TRBV3-1/TRBV3-2; J gene: TRBJ2-1
CDR3 DNA: TGTGCCAGCAGACCATTAGCGGGAGATGGCCACAATGAGCAGTTCTTC; CDR3 protein: CASRPLAGDGHNEQFF; clone size: .; D gene: TRBD2; V gene: TRBV27; J gene: TRBJ2-1
CDR3 DNA: TGTGCCAGCAGCTTTGGGGGGGCGCAGGACACTGAAGCTTTCTTT; CDR3 protein: CASSFGGAQDTEAFF; clone size: once; D gene: .; V gene: TRBV5-4; J gene: TRBJ1-1
CDR3 DNA: TGCAGCGTTGAGGGGCGGTACAATGAGCAGTTCTTC; CDR3 protein: CSVEGRYNEQFF; clone size: .; D gene: .; V gene: TRBV29-1; J gene: TRBJ2-1
CDR3 DNA: TGTGCCAGCAGTCCCTTATCTTTCACAGATACGCAGTATTTT; CDR3 protein: CASSPLSFTDTQYF; clone size: .; D gene: .; V gene: TRBV27; J gene: TRBJ2-3
CDR3 DNA: TGTGCCAGCAGCTTAGGCGACCGTGACACCGATACGCAGTATTTT; CDR3 protein: CASSLGDRDTDTQYF; clone size: once; D gene: .; V gene: TRBV7-6; J gene: TRBJ2-3
CDR3 DNA: TGTGCCAGCTCATCAGAATCGGGGGGGCGCAATGGCTACACCTTC; CDR3 protein: CASSSESGGRNGYTF; clone size: .; D gene: .; V gene: TRBV18; J gene: TRBJ1-2
CDR3 DNA: TGTGCCAGCACCCGACAGGGTGGTGAAAAACTGTTTTTT; CDR3 protein: CASTRQGGEKLFF; clone size: .; D gene: TRBD1; V gene: TRBV5-4; J gene: TRBJ1-4
CDR3 DNA: TGTGCCAGCAGGGGGAGGACTAGATCCACAGATACGCAGTATTTT; CDR3 protein: CASRGRTRSTDTQYF; clone size: .; D gene: TRBD2; V gene: TRBV5-4; J gene: TRBJ2-3
CDR3 DNA: TGTGCCAGCAGCCGCTGGACAGGCCCCTACGAGCAGTACTTC; CDR3 protein: CASSRWTGPYEQYF; clone size: .; D gene: TRBD1; V gene: TRBV7-3; J gene: TRBJ2-7
CDR3 DNA: TGTGCCAGTAGTATAGTCCGGAGCAATCAGCCCCAGCATTTT; CDR3 protein: CASSIVRSNQPQHF; clone size: few; D gene: .; V gene: TRBV19; J gene: TRBJ1-5
CDR3 DNA: TGTGCCAGCAGTACTACAGGGGGCACTGAAGCTTTCTTT; CDR3 protein: CASSTTGGTEAFF; clone size: .; D gene: TRBD1; V gene: TRBV7-9; J gene: TRBJ1-1
CDR3 DNA: TGTGCCAGCAGTCGCACAGGGGACTCACCCCTCCACTTT; CDR3 protein: CASSRTGDSPLHF; clone size: .; D gene: TRBD1; V gene: TRBV6-5; J gene: TRBJ1-6
CDR3 DNA: TGTGCCAGCAGCCAACAACTAGCGGGAGGTTCAGATACGCAGTATTTT; CDR3 protein: CASSQQLAGGSDTQYF; clone size: .; D gene: TRBD2; V gene: TRBV4-2; J gene: TRBJ2-3
CDR3 DNA: TGTGCCAGCAGGCCCCTAACAACTAATGAAAAACTGTTTTTT; CDR3 protein: CASRPLTTNEKLFF; clone size: .; D gene: .; V gene: TRBV2; J gene: TRBJ1-4
CDR3 DNA: TGTGCCAGCAGCTTTCAGGGGCAGGGGGCCGGTGAAAAACTGTTTTTT; CDR3 protein: CASSFQGQGAGEKLFF; clone size: .; D gene: TRBD1; V gene: TRBV7-9; J gene: TRBJ1-4